A selection of T cell receptor beta chains follows, all from one sample in a study of shared T cell receptors in the human thymus. Sequenced by immunoSEQ multiplex PCR; TCRdb stores in-frame clones only, minus some. The sample includes under 850,000 clones, over 75% of them seen just once. These data also featured in a second study, about human thymus T cells.

The sample consisted of thymocytes. The source is a boy younger than two with a congenital heart defect. Each CDR3 is given with its conserved first and last residue. D genes are given only for firm matches. Some rows have no size entry. The others give once, few or many, or a class for an expanded clone.

cdr3_nt cdr3_aa clone_size d_call j_call v_call cdr3_length
TGTGCCAGTAGTATTGGGGACAGGGGGTTCTACGAGCAGTACTTC CASSIGDRGFYEQYF NA TRBD1 TRBJ2-7 TRBV19 15
TGTGCCAGCAAGGACAGGGGGCGCGGAAACACCATATATTTT CASKDRGRGNTIYF few TRBD1 TRBJ1-3 TRBV6-1 14
TGTGCCAGCAGTTCCCTGGGGGGGCGTCCCACAGATACGCAGTATTTT CASSSLGGRPTDTQYF NA NA TRBJ2-3 TRBV27 16
TGTGCCAGCAGCCAGCTAGACAGGACCTCCTACGAGCAGTACTTC CASSQLDRTSYEQYF few NA TRBJ2-7 TRBV14 15
TGTGCCAGCAGCGTAGGGTCCTACTCCTACGAGCAGTACTTC CASSVGSYSYEQYF NA NA TRBJ2-7 TRBV9 14
TGTGCCAGCAGTTTTATGCCCCCGACTAGCGGGAGGGTAAAGGAGCAGTTCTTC CASSFMPPTSGRVKEQFF NA TRBD2 TRBJ2-1 TRBV28 18
TGCAGCGGGACAGGGAACTATGGCTACACCTTC CSGTGNYGYTF NA TRBD1 TRBJ1-2 TRBV29-1 11
TGCGCCAGCAGCCAAGATTCTAGCGGGAGGCGAAGGACCGGTGAGCAGTTCTTC CASSQDSSGRRRTGEQFF NA TRBD2 TRBJ2-1 TRBV4-3 18
TGTGCCAGCAGCGTGACTAGCGGGAGGTATACGGACTACAATGAGCAGTTCTTC CASSVTSGRYTDYNEQFF NA TRBD2 TRBJ2-1 TRBV5-6 18
TGTGCCAGCACCGTCGAAGGGGGTGAGCAGTTCTTC CASTVEGGEQFF NA NA TRBJ2-1 TRBV11-3 12
TGCGCCAGCACCCGGACTAGCGGGACCAGATGGGCCTACGAGCAGTACTTC CASTRTSGTRWAYEQYF NA TRBD2 TRBJ2-7 TRBV4-3 17
TGCAGCGTTGAAGAAGGAGGACTAGCGGGAGGGCCCGGGGAGACCCAGTACTTC CSVEEGGLAGGPGETQYF NA TRBD2 TRBJ2-5 TRBV29-1 18
TGTGCCAGCAGTGAGTCCCGACGCCCGGGACTTCTCAATGAGCAGTTCTTC CASSESRRPGLLNEQFF NA NA TRBJ2-1 TRBV25-1 17
TGCGCCAGCAGCCTCCATACTTTCGGGGGGGGGCACAATGAGCAGTTCTTC CASSLHTFGGGHNEQFF NA TRBD2 TRBJ2-1 TRBV4-1 17
TGCGCCAGCAGCTTGGCTGGGGCGTCGAGCTCCTACAATGAGCAGTTCTTC CASSLAGASSSYNEQFF NA NA TRBJ2-1 TRBV5-1 17
TGTGCCAGCAGCTCGGACAGGGTGGCAACCATGGGTCAGCCCCAGCATTTT CASSSDRVATMGQPQHF NA TRBD1 TRBJ1-5 TRBV7-8 17
TGTGCCAGCTCTTCGGGGTGCAATCAGCCCCAGCATTTT CASSSGCNQPQHF few NA TRBJ1-5 TRBV18 13
TGTGCCAGCAGTGAAGAACCCAGAGAGACCCAGTACTTC CASSEEPRETQYF NA NA TRBJ2-5 TRBV2 13
TGTGCCAGCAGCCCTCCTAGCGGGCTCTTGAGCTCCTACAATGAGCAGTTCTTC CASSPPSGLLSSYNEQFF once TRBD2 TRBJ2-1 TRBV11-2 18
TGTGCCAGCAGCCCATCGGGGGGCATGAACACTGAAGCTTTCTTT CASSPSGGMNTEAFF NA NA TRBJ1-1 TRBV7-9 15
TGTGCCAGCAGCCAAGAAATAGGGGTAAACGATACGCAGTATTTT CASSQEIGVNDTQYF NA NA TRBJ2-3 TRBV14 15
TGTGCCAGCAGCCCCGGTGGCGCAGGACCGAGACAGCTGTTTTTT CASSPGGAGPRQLFF once NA TRBJ1-4 TRBV14 15
TGCGCCAGCAGTGAGGAGGGGAAACAGGGCTACGAGCAGTACTTC CASSEEGKQGYEQYF NA NA TRBJ2-7 TRBV10-1 15
TGTGCCAGCAGCGCCTACTGCGGGTCAGGGAACACTGAAGCTTTCTTT CASSAYCGSGNTEAFF NA NA TRBJ1-1 TRBV11-3 16
TGCAGTGCTAGGCCGGTGAAGACCCAGTACTTC CSARPVKTQYF NA NA TRBJ2-5 TRBV20-1 11
TGTGCCAGCAGCCCTACACCTATGCTAGCGGGAGGGCCTAGCACAGATACGCAGTATTTT CASSPTPMLAGGPSTDTQYF NA TRBD2 TRBJ2-3 TRBV7-6 20
TGTGCCAGCAGCAAGGGGTGGGACAGAGATCAGCCCCAGCATTTT CASSKGWDRDQPQHF NA NA TRBJ1-5 TRBV21-1 15
TGTGCCAGCAGCCAAGGACAGGGGAAAGGGGATCAGCCCCAGCATTTT CASSQGQGKGDQPQHF NA TRBD1 TRBJ1-5 TRBV6-6 16
TGTGCCAGTAATCTTCGGCGGGAGGGCGGCGGAGAGCAGTTCTTC CASNLRREGGGEQFF NA TRBD2 TRBJ2-1 TRBV19 15
TGTGCCAGCAGCTCAGACAGCGCCTCTGGAAACACCATATATTTT CASSSDSASGNTIYF NA NA TRBJ1-3 TRBV7-2 15
TGCGCCAGCAGCGGGATCCGGGACAGGGGAGTGGGTGAGACCCAGTACTTC CASSGIRDRGVGETQYF NA TRBD1 TRBJ2-5 TRBV5-1 17
TGCGCCGTCGGGGACAGCAATGCAACTAATGAAAAACTGTTTTTT CAVGDSNATNEKLFF once TRBD1 TRBJ1-4 TRBV4-1 15
TGTGCCAGCAGCCCCGGGGATCCTGAGCAGTACTTC CASSPGDPEQYF NA NA TRBJ2-7 TRBV27 12
TGTGCCAGCAGCGCGCCGGGACAGATAGCGGACCTACCATTTTACCATGAGCAGTTCTTC CASSAPGQIADLPFYHEQFF NA NA TRBJ2-1 TRBV5-8 20
TGTGCCAGCTCACCACCTAGCCCCGGGACAGGGGACACTATCGGTGGCTACACCTTC CASSPPSPGTGDTIGGYTF NA TRBD1 TRBJ1-2 TRBV18 19
TGTGCCAGCAGCGCTTCCGGGACAGAACAAGAAAAACTGTTTTTT CASSASGTEQEKLFF NA TRBD1 TRBJ1-4 TRBV11-2 15
TGTGCCAGCAGCTCCAAGACTAGCGGGAGCCCTGCAGTCTCCGAGCAGTACTTC CASSSKTSGSPAVSEQYF NA TRBD2 TRBJ2-7 TRBV7-6 18
TGCGCCAGCAGCCAAGAGACAGAAACTAATGAAAAACTGTTTTTT CASSQETETNEKLFF once NA TRBJ1-4 TRBV4-3 15
TGCGCCAGCAGCCAACGGACATTGGGTGGCTACACCTTC CASSQRTLGGYTF NA NA TRBJ1-2 TRBV4-1 13
TGTGCCAGCAGCCCATCGATCGGTCAGCGGCCGGGCGGGGATGAAAAACTGTTTTTT CASSPSIGQRPGGDEKLFF NA NA TRBJ1-4 TRBV13 19
TGTGCCTGGAGTGTACTGGGGGGGGGCAAAGAGACCCAGTACTTC CAWSVLGGGKETQYF NA NA TRBJ2-5 TRBV30 15